Below, 19 T cell receptor beta chains from the same sample are listed, as sequenced in a study of blood T cell repertoires in COVID-19. Sequencing was performed with immunoSEQ multiplex PCR; in TCRdb, only in-frame clones are kept and a portion is missing. Here the sample spans fewer than 250,000 clones, more than 65% being singletons. Sequencing was performed on PBMCs or T cells enriched from blood (not recorded which). These receptors all stem from a woman between 45 and 65 years old with acute COVID-19.

This sequence joins TRBV4-3 and TRBJ1-4; D is unclear. Germline lookup yields CDR1 LGHNA and CDR2 YSLEER. There are 12 residues in the CDR3. The V gene lost 1 base and the J gene lost 12 bases, with 9 bases spanning the gap. DNA for the CDR3: TGCGCCAGCAGCCAAGGACTCGAGGAACTGTTTTTT. Translating gives CASSQGLEELFF.

In this sample, this clone turned up a few times. The chain links TRBV10-3 to TRBJ1-2; 7 nucleotides line up with TRBD1. V lost 10 bases and J lost 3; bases outside the gene matches: 5. This CDR3 has 12 residues. Germline V lookup: CDR1 ENHRY, CDR2 SYGVKD. As DNA, the CDR3 is TGTGCCACCCAAGGGGGCTACTATGGCTACACCTTC. Protein sequence: CATQGGYYGYTF.

The chain couples TRBV28 to TRBJ1-1; D possibly corresponds to TRBD1 (5 bases). The germline V gene encodes CDR1 MDHEN and CDR2 SYDVKM. Trimming shortened V by 3 bases and J by 5 bases, and 16 bases separated the two germline ends. This CDR3 is 15 amino acids long. As DNA, the CDR3 is TGTGCCAGCAGTTTGATGAGCAGGGCGGGAACTGAAGCTTTCTTT. Translation gives CASSLMSRAGTEAFF.

This chain links TRBV29-1 with TRBJ2-7; possibly TRBD1 for D (5 bases). Trimming removed 7 bases at V and 0 bases at J, with 10 bases between. CDR1 is SQVTM and CDR2 is ANQGSEA in the germline V gene. This CDR3 is 12 amino acids long. The CDR3 here is CSATGTSYEQYV. The DNA for the CDR3 is TGCAGCGCTACAGGAACCTCCTACGAGCAGTACGTC.

J is TRBJ1-2 and V is TRBV3-1 (or the pseudogene TRBV3-2); 7 bases fit TRBD1. The CDR3 sequence is 14 residues long. The V gene's germline CDR1 is LGHDT and CDR2 YNNKEL (reference sequence). The trim removed 3 bases at V and 8 bases at J, leaving 9 bases unmatched. The CDR3 spells CASSHYRGIYGYTF. CDR3 coding DNA: TGTGCCAGCAGCCACTACAGGGGAATCTACGGCTACACCTTC.

This sequence joins TRBV6-6 and TRBJ1-4; tentatively, D is TRBD1 (6 bases). CDR3 length: 14 amino acids. In germline, CDR1 is MNHNY, CDR2 SVGAGI (reference sequence). The V and J ends lost 6 bases and 8 bases respectively, with 16 bases between them. The CDR3 region has the DNA TGTGCCAGCAGCCCCGGGACAAGGGAAGAAAAACTGTTTTTT. Its protein is CASSPGTREEKLFF.

A few counts support this clone. The V and J genes are TRBV5-1 and TRBJ1-2; no reliable D call. There are 14 residues in the CDR3. The ends were cut back, 0 bases at V and 4 bases at J, with 10 bases in the middle. CDR1 and CDR2 (germline): SGHRS, YFSETQ. As DNA, the CDR3 is TGCGCCAGCAGCTTGGATGTGGTCGGCTATGGCTACACCTTC. As protein: CASSLDVVGYGYTF.

The chain uses TRBV5-5 and TRBJ1-1; D unclear. CDR1 and CDR2 (germline): SGHKS, YYEKEE (reference sequence). V was trimmed by 0 bases and J by 7 bases, leaving 4 bases between them. This CDR3 is 11 amino acids long. The DNA of the CDR3 is TGTGCCAGCAGCTTGGGTAGTGAAGCTTTCTTT. Protein: CASSLGSEAFF.

This chain links TRBV27 with TRBJ2-3; 11 positions match TRBD2. CDR1 MNHEY and CDR2 SMNVEV come from the germline V gene (reference sequence). The J segment lost 3 bases and the V segment lost 6 bases, leaving 5 bases of the junction unmatched. CDR3 size: 15 residues. The CDR3 DNA reads TGTGCCAGCAGAATAGCGGGGGGGCCGACAGATACGCAGTATTTT. It translates to CASRIAGGPTDTQYF.

The chain combines TRBV14 with TRBJ2-5; TRBD2 matches at 7 bases. V shed 1 base, J shed 10 bases, and the junction held 6 bases outside the gene matches. CDR1 is SGHDN and CDR2 is FVKESK in the germline V gene. This CDR3 has 13 residues. The CDR3: CASSQGDYRGQYF. As DNA, the CDR3 is TGTGCCAGCAGCCAAGGGGACTATCGGGGCCAGTACTTC.

Worth noting for this clone: Additional DNA sequences in this sample encode the identical CDR3. The rearrangement links TRBV3-1 (or the pseudogene TRBV3-2) to TRBJ2-2; 9 bases agree with TRBD2. The V gene's germline CDR1 is LGHDT and CDR2 YNNKEL (reference sequence). The J segment lost 6 bases and the V segment lost 2 bases, leaving 13 bases of the junction unmatched. The CDR3 totals 18 residues. The CDR3 loop reads CASSQLRRRGGLSGELFF. CDR3 DNA: TGTGCCAGCAGCCAACTTCGGCGGCGGGGGGGCCTATCCGGGGAGCTGTTTTTT.

This CDR3 is CASTGGPGELFF. CDR3 DNA sequence: TGCGCCAGCACTGGAGGGCCCGGGGAGCTGTTTTTT. The V gene is TRBV10-1, the J gene TRBJ2-2, with D perhaps TRBD2 (6 bases). The CDR3 extends over 12 amino acids. V lost 7 bases, J lost 6 bases, and 9 bases lay in between. CDR1 is WNHNN and CDR2 is SYGVQD in the germline V gene (reference sequence).

This clone was counted only a few times. The rearrangement uses TRBV5-6 and TRBJ2-7; 8 bases match TRBD1. The CDR3 runs to 16 residues. Germline lookup yields CDR1 SGHDT and CDR2 YYEEEE. The V segment lost 0 bases and the J segment 1 base; nucleotides outside the gene matches: 6. CDR3 amino acids: CASSLGQGAGSYEQYV. The CDR3 DNA reads TGTGCCAGCAGCTTGGGGCAGGGGGCTGGATCCTACGAGCAGTACGTC.

The chain has TRBV5-8 and TRBJ2-7; 7 bases are a match to TRBD1. CDR1 and CDR2 from the germline V gene are SGHTS and YDEGEE. The CDR3 contains 12 residues. The junction had 2 bases not matched to a gene; V was cut back by 5 bases and J by 3 bases. The CDR3 nucleotides are TGTGCCAGCAGTTGGGACAGCTACGAGCAGTACGTC. Its translation is CASSWDSYEQYV.

This clone was counted once. This chain connects TRBV5-5 to TRBJ1-1; D is unresolved. There are 14 residues in the CDR3. V lost 0 bases, J lost 4 bases, and 10 bases lay in between. The germline V gene has CDR1 SGHKS and CDR2 YYEKEE (reference sequence). As DNA, the CDR3 is TGTGCCAGCAGCTTGGGGCCGGGGAGCACTGAAGCTTTCTTT. Protein product: CASSLGPGSTEAFF.

The chain combines TRBV19 with TRBJ2-2; possibly TRBD2 for D (7 bases). This CDR3 spans 15 amino acids. Germline CDR1 is LNHDA and CDR2 is SQIVND (reference sequence). V dropped 3 bases and J dropped 5 bases, with 13 bases sitting between them. The CDR3 nucleotides read TGTGCCAGTAGTATGATGGGGGGGCATACCGGGGAGCTGTTTTTT. Translation gives CASSMMGGHTGELFF.

This sequence joins TRBV2 and TRBJ1-1; weak D call: TRBD1 (6 bases). CDR3 length: 14 amino acids. The germline V gene has CDR1 SNHLY and CDR2 FYNNEI. V was pared by 10 bases and J by 0 bases, with 15 bases between. The CDR3 sequence: CATQRTGMNTEAFF. The CDR3 DNA sequence: TGTGCCACCCAACGAACAGGGATGAACACTGAAGCTTTCTTT.

The gene calls are TRBV18 and TRBJ2-5, with TRBD2 identical over 7 bases. Germline V gives CDR1 KGHSH, CDR2 LQKENI. The CDR3 has 14 residues. With 3 bases clipped from V and 5 bases from J, the junction kept 6 bases outside the gene matches. The CDR3 sequence is CASSPRGDSETQYF. CDR3 DNA sequence: TGTGCCAGCTCACCTCGGGGGGATAGCGAGACCCAGTACTTC.

V usage is TRBV28 and J usage is TRBJ1-2; 7 nucleotides align to TRBD1. The CDR3 runs to 16 residues. CDR1 and CDR2 from the germline V gene are MDHEN and SYDVKM. With 5 bases clipped from V and 1 base from J, the junction kept 10 bases outside the gene matches. CDR3 DNA sequence: TGTGCCAGCAGTCCAGCGGACAGGACCAATAACTATGGCTACACCTTC. It codes for CASSPADRTNNYGYTF.